This T cell receptor beta chain was sequenced for a study of blood T cell repertoires in COVID-19. As for the study in general: Sources were T cells, B-cell-depleted T cells, or PBMCs; the material itself was cDNA or gDNA.

The authors' processing: Estimation of nucleated cell counts was performed using reference gene primer amplification. Only in-frame clones appear in the TCRdb table, and some are missing; sequencing was by immunoSEQ multiplex PCR. That table furnishes V, J and clone size, whereas the DNA furnished D and trimming. The sample includes over 450,000 clones, roughly 87% seen only once; the top ten take over 0.7%. Seattle researchers signed up patients amid active infection and tracked them longitudinally. Germline-derived CDR1 and CDR2 are LGHNT and FRNRAP. This CDR3 is built from 23 residues. Unmatched junction bases numbered 23, after V lost 3 bases and J lost 0 bases.

The chain has TRBV12-5 and TRBJ2-1; 10 bases are a match to TRBD2. The sequencing sample was made of peripheral blood. The clonotype comes from a man aged 18 to 29 with COVID-19, enrolled during active disease. The CDR3 nucleotides are TGTGCTAGTGGTTTCCTCGTACTAGCTCTAGCGGGAGTCCCTCCAAGCTCCTACAATGAGCAGTTCTTC. This codes for CASGFLVLALAGVPPSSYNEQFF.